Here is one TCR beta chain with its context. Germline loops: CDR1 SNHLY, CDR2 FYNNEI. V lost 5 bases, J lost 2 bases, and 3 bases stayed unmatched. The CDR3 length is 13 residues. This sample was included in a study of blood T cell repertoires in COVID-19. Sequenced by immunoSEQ multiplex PCR; TCRdb stores in-frame clones only, minus some. This sample has 380,000 or so clones, with over 75% found just once. The V and J genes are TRBV2 and TRBJ2-7; 7 bases are a match to TRBD1. The sequenced material came from PBMCs or T cells enriched from blood (not recorded which). The source is a woman between 40 and 50 years old with acute COVID-19. CDR3 sequence (DNA): TGTGCCAGCAGTCCGGGACAGACCTACGAGCAGTACTTC. It translates to CASSPGQTYEQYF.